This TCR beta chain was documented in a study of human T cells and chemical hapten exposure. Extraction yielded total RNA from whole blood (unfractionated). This clonotype was seen a handful of times. TCRdb re-derived calls from the 5' RACE reads in MiXCR, one entry per CDR3 protein. Among 150,000 or so distinct CDR3 sequences listed, around 4% were seen once. Germline CDR1 is DFQATT and CDR2 is SNEGSKA (reference sequence). The CDR3 has 13 residues. The V gene end was trimmed by 5 bases and the J gene end by 4 bases; junction bases not matched to a gene: 7. The rearrangement joins TRBV20-1 to TRBJ2-7; TRBD1 matches 8 bases. The origin of this receptor is a female donor in good health. CDR3 in DNA: TGCAGTGCTTACCAGGGGGCTTCATACGAGCAGTACTTC. As protein: CSAYQGASYEQYF.